The entry that follows covers one T cell receptor beta chain sequence. This sample was included in a study of blood T cell repertoires in COVID-19. Study-level information: Sites across the United States, Italy and Spain contributed samples from acute and convalescent COVID-19. Sample material is recorded as cDNA or gDNA derived from T cells, B-cell-depleted T cells, or PBMCs.

Patients from Seattle were sampled longitudinally, starting during active infection. In the source study's methods: Amplification from reference gene primers served as the basis for estimated nucleated cell counts. Sequencing used immunoSEQ multiplex PCR; TCRdb keeps in-frame clones, though not all of them. That table supplies the V and J calls and clone size; D and trimming were determined from the DNA. The table records some 190,000 clones, about 84% of them present only once. This TCR derives from a person between 65 and 80 years old with COVID-19, enrolled during active disease. The specimen sequenced was peripheral blood.

This CDR3 reads CASSVGPSGSTDTQYF. CDR3 in DNA: TGTGCCAGCAGCGTAGGGCCTAGCGGGAGCACAGATACGCAGTATTTT. This chain connects TRBV9 to TRBJ2-3, with TRBD2 matching 8 bases. The CDR3 totals 16 residues. From germline, CDR1 is SGDLS and CDR2 YYNGEE. V trimming: 0 bases; J trimming: 0 bases; junction bases outside the gene matches: 3.